The sequence of this T cell receptor beta chain was determined in a study of memory B cells and T cells in multiple sclerosis. Study-wide points: Compartments had unequal clone-set sizes, affecting shared clonotype counts.

Germline assignment: CDR1 MNHEY and CDR2 SMNVEV (reference sequence). V was clipped by 2 bases and J by 0 bases, with 7 bases between them. The CDR3 contains 14 residues. Sequencing was performed with immunoSEQ multiplex PCR; in TCRdb, only in-frame clones are kept and a portion is missing. The sample comprises some 48,000 clones, roughly 87% of which are singletons, and 0.9% to 1.3% rests with the top ten. CFSE-dim autoproliferating and CFSE-high non-proliferating T cells from unstimulated culture were sequenced separately. Pooled replicate wells came from approximately 5x10^7 CFSE-labeled PBMCs cultured 7 days without stimulus. Worth noting for this clone: The target antigen is unknown.

This TCR came from a human donor with multiple sclerosis. This chain connects TRBV27 to TRBJ1-1, with D perhaps matching TRBD1 (5 bases). Sequencing was done on a sample of PBMCs from blood kept in culture. The CDR3 is CASSLGAVNTEAFF. The DNA of the CDR3 is TGTGCCAGCAGTTTAGGGGCGGTGAACACTGAAGCTTTCTTT.